In this sample, the clone carrying this T cell receptor beta chain turned up a few times. Its antigen is unidentified. These data are taken from a study of early T cells in non-severe SARS-CoV-2 infection. Study summary: The sequenced material was bulk RNA from unsorted whole blood, and its chains were unpaired. Study-wide findings and caveats: Missing private and CD4 specificities, VDJdb matching favored anti-spike CD8 responses.

The library protocol tagged individual cDNA molecules with unique molecular identifiers. TCRdb passed the 5' RACE reads through MiXCR, listing each CDR3 protein once. Among 55,000 to 65,000 distinct CDR3 sequences listed, about 10% were seen once. Between the trimmed V and J ends, which lost 6 bases and 0 bases, there was a span of 8 bases. The CDR3 covers 13 residues. The chain uses TRBV12-3 or TRBV12-4 and TRBJ1-1; no firm D call. This TCR was recovered from an adult who was a healthcare worker with PCR-confirmed SARS-CoV-2 infection or an uninfected control (not recorded which). Material for sequencing was whole blood. The CDR3 sequence: CASSYDMNTEAFF. In nucleotides, the CDR3 is TGTGCCAGCAGCTATGATATGAACACTGAAGCTTTCTTT.